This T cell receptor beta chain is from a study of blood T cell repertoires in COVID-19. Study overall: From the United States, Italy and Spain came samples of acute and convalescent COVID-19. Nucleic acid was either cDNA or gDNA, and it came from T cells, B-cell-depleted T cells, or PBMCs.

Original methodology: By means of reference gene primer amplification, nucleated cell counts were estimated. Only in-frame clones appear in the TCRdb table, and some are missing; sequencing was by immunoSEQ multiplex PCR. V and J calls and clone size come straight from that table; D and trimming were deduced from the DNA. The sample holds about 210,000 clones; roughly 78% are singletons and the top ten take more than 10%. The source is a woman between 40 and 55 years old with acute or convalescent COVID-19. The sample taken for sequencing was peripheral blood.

The CDR3 reads CASSLRQNTEAFF. The CDR3 nucleotides read TGTGCCAGCAGCCTCAGACAGAACACTGAAGCTTTCTTT. J is TRBJ1-1 and V is TRBV7-6; D remains unclear. Trimming shortened V by 5 bases and J by 1 base, and 8 bases separated the two germline ends. This CDR3 has 13 amino acids. Germline CDR1 is SGHVS and CDR2 is FNYEAQ. The whole variable domain, filled in from reference TRBV7-6 and TRBJ1-1, reads GAGVSQSPRYKVTKRGQDVALRCDPISGHVSLYWYRQALGQGPEFLTYFNYEAQQDKSGLPNDRFSAERPEGSISTLTIQRTEQRDSAMYRCASSLRQNTEAFFGQGTRLTVV.